This record looks at one T cell receptor beta chain sequence and its context. The data stem from a study of control samples from healthy donors and cancer patients. V was clipped by 1 base and J by 0 bases, with 10 bases between them. This CDR3 is 16 amino acids long. Germline V gene sequence: CDR1 MNHNS, CDR2 SASEGT. Profiled with immunoSEQ multiplex PCR; TCRdb holds only in-frame clones, not every one. The data show about 95,000 clones, about 88% seen once. The specimen sequenced was blood. The clonotype originates from a woman in her 70s in good health. The chain couples TRBV6-1 to TRBJ2-1; D unclear. The CDR3 DNA reads as TGTGCCAGCAGTGAAGGTCCGAACAGCTCCTACAATGAGCAGTTCTTC. Translation gives CASSEGPNSSYNEQFF.